The source of this T cell receptor beta chain is a study of blood T cell repertoires in COVID-19 (dated by TCRdb to about 2020). About the study as a whole: The collaborator samples originated in the United States, Italy and Spain and spanned the acute and convalescent phases of COVID-19. Where available, HLA class I and class II types were taken from metadata supplied by the sample provider and were not determined by assay-based typing. Subjects who had been exposed to COVID-19, were actively infected with it, or had recovered from it provided the deeply sampled blood TCRbeta repertoires that made up the dataset. Nearly every sample came with metadata listing a de-identified subject ID, COVID-19 status, age in years and sex. Samples were obtained from the ongoing ImmuneRACE study (first 160 participants) and from 1,000 to 1,500 subjects provided by 6 global collaborators. The repertoires were released in a freely available public database meant as a resource for research on the immune response to SARS-CoV-2. The material from the prospective study consisted of cDNA or gDNA derived from T cells, B-cell-depleted T cells, or PBMCs. Beyond this particular receptor, the publication reports: The amount of clinical and demographic metadata varied by source and participant and was provided uncurated.

TCRbeta CDR3 regions were amplified from genomic DNA using the immunoSEQ Assay, a bias-controlled multiplex PCR. On the study's bioinformatics: The number of nucleated cells in each sample was estimated by amplification of reference gene primers within the assay. To quantify the absolute abundance of each unique TCRbeta CDR3 rearrangement, sequence reads were collapsed and filtered. Productive Simpson clonality was computed per sample as the square root of Simpson's diversity index over productive rearrangements. TCRdb retrieved this table from immuneACCESS and kept in-frame rearrangements only. Not all clones are present; in checked studies, unresolved V genes account for under half, and no reason is known for the remainder. Clone size and the V and J calls come from that table; the DNA yielded D and trimming. In this sample the table shows 300,000 to 400,000 clones, 75% to 90% of which occur a single time. The ten largest clones take up less than 3.5% of the sample.

At one collaborating source in Seattle, patients were enrolled during active infection and were followed longitudinally through the course of disease. Collaborating institutions collected whole blood in K2EDTA tubes following their own protocols. Collaborator samples were shipped for TCRbeta analysis as frozen whole blood, isolated PBMCs, or DNA extracted from either sample type. V is reduced by 7 bases and J by 6 bases, leaving a spacing of 15 bases between them. From the cysteine through the phenylalanine, the CDR3 covers 13 amino acids. The read is trimmed to its CDR3 DNA, 39 bases read in frame from base 1. Comments on this clone: This receptor's antigen is unknown. Per-base qualities were not stored, and no clone one base away is much larger.

The receptor chain draws on TRBV12-3 or TRBV12-4 and TRBJ1-1, and perhaps TRBD1 as D gene, on 5 matching bases. This clonotype was sampled from a woman aged 25 to 39 with COVID-19, enrolled during active disease. The sequenced material came from peripheral blood. The CDR3: CASTTGGRPEAFF. The DNA sequence reads TGTGCCAGCACCACCGGGGGACGGCCTGAAGCTTTCTTT.